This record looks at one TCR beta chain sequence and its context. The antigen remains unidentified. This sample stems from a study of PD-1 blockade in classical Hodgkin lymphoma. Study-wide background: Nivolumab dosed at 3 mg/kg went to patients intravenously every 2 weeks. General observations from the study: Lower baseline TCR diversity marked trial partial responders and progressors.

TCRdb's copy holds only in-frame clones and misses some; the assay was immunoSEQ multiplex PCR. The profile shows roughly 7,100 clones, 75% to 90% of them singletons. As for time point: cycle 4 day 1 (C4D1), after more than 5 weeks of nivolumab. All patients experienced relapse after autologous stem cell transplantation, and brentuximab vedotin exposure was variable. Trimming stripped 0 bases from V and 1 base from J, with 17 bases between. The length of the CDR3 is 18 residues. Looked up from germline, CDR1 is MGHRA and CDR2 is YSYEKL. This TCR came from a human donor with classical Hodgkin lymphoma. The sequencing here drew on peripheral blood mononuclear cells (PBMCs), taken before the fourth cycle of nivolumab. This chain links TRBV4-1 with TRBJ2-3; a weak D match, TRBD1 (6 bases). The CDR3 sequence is CASSQDVWYRVRTDTQYF. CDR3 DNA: TGCGCCAGCAGCCAAGATGTCTGGTACAGGGTACGCACAGATACGCAGTATTTT.